These T cell receptor beta chains were read from a single sample in a study of blood T cell repertoires in COVID-19. Data came from immunoSEQ multiplex PCR; TCRdb stores just in-frame clones and leaves some out. The sample lists around 340,000 clones, 86% occurring once. Specimen: PBMCs or T cells enriched from blood (not recorded which). These receptors were obtained from a woman in her 40s with acute COVID-19. CDR3s include the opening cysteine and the closing phenylalanine or tryptophan. Fields, in order: V gene, D gene, clone size, J gene, CDR3 protein, CDR3 DNA. The D gene is left open where the match is weak. Not all rows give a size; the values are once, few, many and, for expanded clones, a class.

>TRBV7-2|NA|NA|TRBJ1-1
CASSLASASGGTEAFF
TGTGCCAGCAGCTTAGCGTCTGCCAGCGGGGGCACTGAAGCTTTCTTT
>TRBV11-2|TRBD1|NA|TRBJ1-2
CASSADRGEGYTF
TGTGCCAGCAGCGCTGACAGGGGTGAGGGCTACACCTTC
>TRBV10-2|TRBD2|few|TRBJ2-2
CASSRDAGGIGELFF
TGCGCCAGCAGTCGGGACGCCGGGGGGATCGGGGAGCTGTTTTTT
>TRBV19|NA|few|TRBJ2-2
CASRQGDNTGELFF
TGTGCCAGTAGACAGGGAGACAACACCGGGGAGCTGTTTTTT
>TRBV16|TRBD1|NA|TRBJ1-3
CASSPVGQGTGNTIYF
TGTGCCAGCAGCCCCGTAGGACAGGGGACTGGAAACACCATATATTTT
>TRBV19|TRBD1|NA|TRBJ2-2
CASSIGTGKFANTGELFF
TGTGCCAGTAGTATAGGGACAGGGAAGTTCGCGAACACCGGGGAGCTGTTTTTT
>TRBV19|NA|NA|TRBJ1-3
CASRLTDSGNTIYF
TGTGCCAGTAGGCTGACTGACTCTGGAAACACCATATATTTT
>TRBV3-1/TRBV3-2|NA|NA|TRBJ1-1
CASSQPGRLAGGEAFF
TGTGCCAGCAGCCAACCGGGACGGCTAGCGGGAGGTGAAGCTTTCTTT
>TRBV7-2|NA|many|TRBJ2-7
CASSLAGAPYEQYF
TGTGCCAGCAGCTTAGCGGGAGCTCCCTACGAGCAGTACTTC
>TRBV7-9|NA|NA|TRBJ2-1
CASSPHRAGHNEQFF
TGTGCCAGCAGCCCGCACAGGGCCGGTCATAATGAGCAGTTCTTC
>TRBV7-9|TRBD1|NA|TRBJ2-5
CASSSLDRGSETQYF
TGTGCCAGCAGCTCGCTTGACAGGGGGAGCGAGACCCAGTACTTC
>TRBV15|NA|NA|TRBJ1-1
CATSRDFTGIGNTEAFF
TGTGCCACCAGCAGAGATTTTACAGGGATAGGGAACACTGAAGCTTTCTTT
>TRBV11-1|TRBD1|NA|TRBJ2-5
CASSNQQGWEKTQYF
TGTGCCAGCAGCAATCAACAGGGGTGGGAGAAGACCCAGTACTTC
>TRBV6-6|TRBD1|NA|TRBJ1-2
CASSRTGGPTDNYGYTF
TGTGCCAGCAGTCGAACAGGGGGCCCGACGGACAACTATGGCTACACCTTC
>TRBV3-1/TRBV3-2|NA|once|TRBJ1-1
CASSQNPQRAEAFF
TGTGCCAGCAGCCAAAACCCCCAGCGGGCTGAAGCTTTCTTT
>TRBV28|TRBD1|NA|TRBJ1-6
CASSFRTGGSYNSPLHF
TGTGCCAGCAGTTTTCGCACAGGGGGCTCCTATAATTCACCCCTCCACTTT
>TRBV7-8|NA|once|TRBJ2-6
CASSSSITSGANVLTF
TGTGCCAGCAGCTCCTCCATTACTTCTGGGGCCAACGTCCTGACTTTC
>TRBV7-3|NA|NA|TRBJ2-5
CASSLGGRTQETQYF
TGTGCCAGCAGCTTAGGGGGCAGGACGCAAGAGACCCAGTACTTC
>TRBV5-1|TRBD2|NA|TRBJ2-1
CASSSAWGLAGDEQFF
TGCGCCAGCAGCTCCGCCTGGGGACTAGCGGGCGATGAGCAGTTCTTC
>TRBV5-1|TRBD1|once|TRBJ2-2
CASRHLQGANTGELFF
TGCGCCAGCAGGCACCTACAGGGGGCGAACACCGGGGAGCTGTTTTTT
>TRBV18|TRBD2|NA|TRBJ2-7
CASSPPGRYEQYF
TGTGCCAGCTCACCACCCGGGAGGTACGAGCAGTACTTC
>TRBV4-2|NA|NA|TRBJ1-2
CASSQEAGYIYGYTF
TGTGCCAGCAGCCAAGAAGCAGGGTACATCTATGGCTACACCTTC
>TRBV2|NA|NA|TRBJ2-2
CASSGLNTGELFF
TGTGCCAGCAGTGGACTGAACACCGGGGAGCTGTTTTTT
>TRBV6-5|NA|once|TRBJ2-4
CASIRVDRGDIQYF
TGTGCCAGCATACGGGTAGACCGGGGAGACATTCAGTACTTC
>TRBV19|NA|NA|TRBJ1-1
CASSISRATEAFF
TGTGCCAGTAGTATTTCCAGGGCCACTGAAGCTTTCTTT
>TRBV6-2/TRBV6-3|TRBD2|NA|TRBJ2-7
CASSGRTSGSYEQYF
TGTGCCAGCAGTGGTCGGACTAGCGGCTCCTACGAGCAGTACTTC
>TRBV5-1|NA|NA|TRBJ2-7
CASSFTNTAYEQYF
TGCGCCAGCAGCTTTACGAACACCGCCTACGAGCAGTACTTC
>TRBV2|TRBD2|NA|TRBJ2-5
CASLLAGTFQETQYF
TGTGCCAGCCTCCTAGCGGGAACATTTCAAGAGACCCAGTACTTC
>TRBV9|NA|NA|TRBJ2-1
CASSVDQGSYNEQFF
TGTGCCAGCAGCGTAGATCAGGGGTCCTACAATGAGCAGTTCTTC
>TRBV2|NA|NA|TRBJ1-6
CASSLTGKGSNSPLHF
TGTGCCAGCAGCTTAACAGGGAAGGGGAGTAATTCACCCCTCCACTTT
>TRBV19|TRBD1|NA|TRBJ1-2
CASSTRTGGGYGYTF
TGTGCCAGTAGTACCCGGACAGGGGGCGGCTATGGCTACACCTTC